These 18 T cell receptor beta chains originate from one sample sequenced in a study of cytomegalovirus exposure and HLA in healthy donors. The PCR was carried out with 60 Vbeta primers and 13 Jbeta primers. The repertoire was sequenced with immunoSEQ multiplex PCR; TCRdb's copy has only in-frame clones and lacks some. The sample holds around 210,000 clones, 70% to 80% seen once. What was sequenced was PBMCs. These receptors were collected from a male donor in good health and CMV-seropositive.

This chain links TRBV5-4 with TRBJ2-1; 13 nucleotides agree with TRBD2. Germline V gene lookup returns CDR1 SGHNT and CDR2 YYREEE (reference sequence). The CDR3 has 15 residues. With V trimmed by 2 bases and J by 9 bases, 5 bases remained unmatched. As DNA, the CDR3 is TGTGCCAGCAGCTTAGGACTAGCGGGGGTGCGTGAGCAGTTCTTC. Its protein is CASSLGLAGVREQFF.

The rearrangement joins TRBV6-1 to TRBJ2-5; the D gene is possibly TRBD1 (6 bases). This CDR3 is 13 amino acids long. Germline V gives CDR1 MNHNS, CDR2 SASEGT. Trimming pared 7 bases from V and 4 bases from J, leaving 13 bases between. CDR3 in amino acids: CASIISRGETQYF. In DNA, the CDR3 is TGTGCCAGCATAATTTCCAGGGGAGAGACCCAGTACTTC.

The V gene is TRBV30, the J gene TRBJ1-5; D is ambiguous. Per the germline V gene, CDR1 is GTSNPN and CDR2 is SVGIG (reference sequence). There are 15 residues in the CDR3. V was trimmed by 2 bases and J by 6 bases, leaving 17 bases between them. CDR3 coding DNA: TGTGCCTGGAGTCGGGGAGGCCGGGTGGGTCAGCCCCAGCATTTT. Its translation is CAWSRGGRVGQPQHF.

This chain joins TRBV19 and TRBJ1-2, with a possible D match to TRBD1 (6 bases). The CDR3 is 15 residues long. V lost 6 bases and J lost 4, with 18 bases in between. The germline CDR1 and CDR2 sequences are LNHDA and SQIVND (reference sequence). The CDR3 region has the DNA TGTGCCAGTAGGCTCAACAGGGAGAGGCCCTATGGCTACACCTTC. It translates to CASRLNRERPYGYTF.

The chain employs TRBV5-1 and TRBJ1-1, with D possibly TRBD1 on 6 matching bases. CDR1 SGHRS and CDR2 YFSETQ come from the germline V gene. The CDR3 loop spans 14 amino acids. Trimming pared 2 bases from V and 4 bases from J, leaving 12 bases between. The CDR3 loop reads CASSFDRSGTEAFF. CDR3 DNA sequence: TGCGCCAGCAGCTTCGACAGGTCGGGCACTGAAGCTTTCTTT.

The V and J genes are TRBV2 and TRBJ2-1, with TRBD1 identical over 8 bases. This CDR3 is built from 14 residues. The V segment lost 6 bases and the J segment 4 bases; nucleotides outside the gene matches: 5. Germline V gene data show CDR1 as SNHLY and CDR2 as FYNNEI. The CDR3 sequence: CASRTGTGYNEQFF. The CDR3, as DNA: TGTGCCAGCAGGACCGGGACAGGTTACAATGAGCAGTTCTTC.

The chain uses TRBV11-2 and TRBJ2-2; TRBD1 matches 7 bases. CDR3 length: 14 residues. CDR1 and CDR2 from the germline V gene are SGHAT and FQNNGV. V was pared by 9 bases and J by 0 bases, with 4 bases of the junction left unmatched. The CDR3 coding sequence is TGTGCCAGTTTGACAGGGTCGAACACCGGGGAGCTGTTTTTT. It is translated as CASLTGSNTGELFF. Drawing the rest from reference TRBV11-2 and TRBJ2-2, the complete variable domain is EAGVAQSPRYKIIEKRQSVAFWCNPISGHATLYWYQQILGQGPKLLIQFQNNGVVDDSQLPKDRFSAERLKGVDSTLKIQPAKLEDSAVYLCASLTGSNTGELFFGEGSRLTVL.

The gene calls are TRBV6-1 and TRBJ2-1, with 9 bases aligning to TRBD2. J lost 0 bases, V lost 10 bases, and 4 bases had no gene match. Germline CDR1 reads MNHNS; CDR2 reads SASEGT. This CDR3 has 14 amino acids. Written as DNA, the CDR3 is TGTGCCACCGAGCGGGGGGACTCCTACAATGAGCAGTTCTTC. Translating it yields CATERGDSYNEQFF.

The CDR3 nucleotides are TGTGCCAGCAGCTTGCAAGGGACAGGCAGCGGGCTAAATCAGCCCCAGCATTTT. Protein: CASSLQGTGSGLNQPQHF. The chain uses TRBV5-6 and TRBJ1-5, with 8 bases lining up with TRBD1. The ends lost 1 base at V and 4 bases at J; junction bases unmatched: 13. Germline loops: CDR1 SGHDT, CDR2 YYEEEE. This CDR3 is 18 amino acids long.

This chain links TRBV29-1 with TRBJ2-5, with TRBD1 matching over 9 bases. From germline, CDR1 is SQVTM and CDR2 ANQGSEA. The length of the CDR3 is 13 residues. V was pared by 5 bases and J by 5 bases, with 6 bases of the junction left unmatched. As DNA, the CDR3 is TGCAGCGTTAGACACGGGACAGGGGAGACCCAGTACTTC. This translates into CSVRHGTGETQYF. Combining the CDR3 with reference TRBV29-1 and TRBJ2-5 gives the whole variable domain SAVISQKPSRDICQRGTSLTIQCQVDSQVTMMFWYRQQPGQSLTLIATANQGSEATYESGFVIDKFPISRPNLTFSTLTVSNMSPEDSSIYLCSVRHGTGETQYFGPGTRLLVL.

The chain links TRBV10-3 to TRBJ2-1; 13 bases agree with TRBD2. After removal of 10 bases from V and 10 bases from J, the junction contained 10 bases not matched to a gene. The CDR3 is made up of 14 amino acids. Germline lookup yields CDR1 ENHRY and CDR2 SYGVKD. The CDR3 protein is CATGLAGALNEQFF. The CDR3 bases are TGTGCCACCGGACTAGCGGGAGCCCTAAACGAGCAGTTCTTC.

The chain is built from TRBV9 and TRBJ2-7; 7 nucleotides line up with TRBD1. V lost 4 bases to trimming and J lost 5 bases; unmatched junction nucleotides: 6. CDR1 and CDR2 (germline): SGDLS, YYNGEE. CDR3 length: 13 residues. Here the CDR3 reads CASSSGTANEQYF. Written as DNA, the CDR3 is TGTGCCAGCAGCTCCGGGACAGCAAACGAGCAGTACTTC.

The genes are TRBV7-3 and TRBJ2-3; TRBD2 matches at 9 bases. Germline values: CDR1 SGHTA, CDR2 FQGTGA. CDR3 length: 14 residues. J lost 11 bases, V lost 1 base, and 7 bases had no gene match. CDR3 DNA sequence: TGTGCCAGCAGCTTAAGTCGAGCGGGGGGTGGGCAGTATTTT. Protein sequence: CASSLSRAGGGQYF.

J is TRBJ2-7 and V is TRBV11-2; TRBD1 aligns across 7 bases. Trimming removed 5 bases from V and 3 bases from J; junction bases left unmatched: 10. The CDR3 loop spans 15 amino acids. Germline loops: CDR1 SGHAT, CDR2 FQNNGV. In DNA form, the CDR3 reads TGTGCCAGCAGCCATCACAGGGGATGGGTCTACGAGCAGTACTTC. Its protein product is CASSHHRGWVYEQYF.

This CDR3 reads CSVRPGTGSSYEQYF. DNA of the CDR3: TGCAGCGTTCGCCCTGGGACAGGCAGCTCCTACGAGCAGTACTTC. This chain connects TRBV29-1 to TRBJ2-7; 8 positions agree with TRBD1. Germline lookup yields CDR1 SQVTM and CDR2 ANQGSEA. This CDR3 spans 15 amino acids. The junction had 9 bases not matched to a gene; V was cut back by 5 bases and J by 0 bases.

The V call is TRBV4-3, the J call TRBJ1-4; 8 bases line up with TRBD1. CDR3 size: 20 residues. The J segment lost 0 bases and the V segment lost 3 bases, leaving 15 bases of the junction unmatched. Per germline, CDR1 LGHNA and CDR2 YSLEER. CDR3 in DNA: TGCGCCAGCAGCCACCCCAAGCCCGGACAGGGAGGTGCAACTAATGAAAAACTGTTTTTT. As protein: CASSHPKPGQGGATNEKLFF.

The chain joins TRBV9 to TRBJ2-3; a possible D gene is TRBD2 (6 bases). V gave up 4 bases and J gave up 2 bases, with 20 bases separating them. CDR3 length: 17 amino acids. Germline-derived CDR1 and CDR2 are SGDLS and YYNGEE. The CDR3 DNA reads as TGTGCCAGCAGCCTACAATCCCTTAGCGGTTCCACAGATACGCAGTATTTT. Amino acids: CASSLQSLSGSTDTQYF.

The genes are TRBV5-8 and TRBJ1-1; maybe TRBD1 (5 bases). The CDR3 spans 16 residues. V was clipped by 4 bases and J by 0 bases, with 16 bases between them. The germline V gene encodes CDR1 SGHTS and CDR2 YDEGEE. The CDR3 protein is CASSDGTAPLNTEAFF. The CDR3, as DNA: TGTGCCAGCAGCGACGGGACTGCTCCCCTGAACACTGAAGCTTTCTTT.